Below, 3 T cell receptor beta chains from the same sample are listed, as sequenced in a study of identifying expanded T cells in peripheral blood (dated by TCRdb to between 2019 and 2020). The method behind the library was the immunoSEQ multiplex PCR assay. In TCRdb, the immuneACCESS table is reduced to in-frame sequences with V and J assigned. These tables do not hold every clone; where another copy was compared, an unresolved V gene accounts for under half, and the others remain unexplained. This sample holds more than 70,000 clones; 70% to 90% were observed only once. The top ten clones comprise around 5.6% of the sample. Sequenced input: blood. These receptors originate from a person aged 18-70 years in good health.

The chain has TRBV5-1 and TRBJ1-4, with D unresolved. Between the trimmed V and J ends, which lost 3 bases and 4 bases, there was a span of 13 bases. The length of the CDR3 is 15 residues. Germline V gives CDR1 SGHRS, CDR2 YFSETQ. CDR3 bases: TGCGCCAGCAGCTGGGGATTTGCGGGTAATGAAAAACTGTTTTTT. It encodes CASSWGFAGNEKLFF.

The chain has TRBV28 and TRBJ2-5; no reliable D call. V was shortened by 3 bases and J by 4 bases, with 6 bases between the two germline ends. Per germline, CDR1 MDHEN and CDR2 SYDVKM. The CDR3 consists of 12 residues. CDR3 region: CASSFGLETQYF. The CDR3 DNA sequence: TGTGCCAGCAGTTTTGGCCTAGAGACCCAGTACTTC.

This clone has only one observation. This chain uses TRBV6-6 with TRBJ2-6; D remains unclear. Germline CDR1 MNHNY, CDR2 SVGAGI (reference sequence). This CDR3 has 16 residues. Trimming removed 0 bases from V and 2 bases from J, with 8 bases in between. CDR3 in amino acids: CASSYSYGTGANVLTF. The DNA of the CDR3 is TGTGCCAGCAGTTACTCGTATGGAACTGGGGCCAACGTCCTGACTTTC.